The clone carrying this T cell receptor (beta chain) was detected once. The entry originates in a study of blood T cell repertoires in COVID-19. Study information: Donors in the United States, Italy and Spain gave samples during acute or convalescent COVID-19. PBMCs, B-cell-depleted T cells, or T cells were the source of the cDNA or gDNA that made up the material.

With 8 bases removed from V and 4 bases from J, the gap between germline ends came to 11 bases. CDR1 is DFQATT and CDR2 is SNEGSKA in the germline V gene (reference sequence). The CDR3 length is 11 residues. Original analysis: Researchers report that nucleated cell counts were estimated from reference gene primer amplification. Profiled with immunoSEQ multiplex PCR; TCRdb holds only in-frame clones, not every one. D and trimming were read from the DNA, whereas the V and J calls and clone size are those reported in that table. The table lists approximately 200,000 clones, 75% to 90% of them singletons. Participants were aged about 18 to 95 years, lived in around 22 US areas, and enrolled virtually.

Sequencing input: PBMCs or T cells enriched from blood (not recorded which). This chain connects TRBV20-1 to TRBJ1-2; D ambiguous. This TCR came from a woman in her twenties or thirties who had been exposed to COVID-19. The CDR3 bases are TGCAGTACAGACTACTTCTATGGCTACACCTTC. Translation gives CSTDYFYGYTF.